A single sample gave rise to the 10 T cell receptor beta chains below, sequenced in a study of shared clonotypes between healthy human individuals. CD45RO-negative, CCR7-positively selected cells formed the naive CD8 fraction, excluding terminally differentiated effector memory CD45RA+ cells. Clones were sequenced by immunoSEQ multiplex PCR, and TCRdb holds only the in-frame ones, with some missing. The repertoire holds roughly 590,000 clones, with roughly 95% as singletons. The specimen was naive CD8+ T cells sorted from blood. These TCRs come from a woman aged 25-40 years in good health.

CDR3 sequence: CASSHTTAWYEQYF. In nucleotides, the CDR3 is TGTGCCAGCAGCCACACGACAGCTTGGTACGAGCAGTACTTC. This chain uses TRBV5-6 with TRBJ2-7, with D perhaps matching TRBD1 (5 bases). Trimming took 4 bases from V and 4 from J, leaving 15 bases between them. From germline, CDR1 is SGHDT and CDR2 YYEEEE. CDR3 size: 14 residues.

This chain connects TRBV7-9 to TRBJ2-7; perhaps TRBD2 as D (6 bases). The ends were cut back, 7 bases at V and 6 bases at J, with 22 bases in the middle. The length of the CDR3 is 15 residues. In germline, CDR1 is SEHNR, CDR2 FQNEAQ (reference sequence). The CDR3 spells CASTLGTPTYAEQYF. CDR3 bases: TGTGCCAGCACCCTGGGGACTCCCACCTACGCCGAGCAGTACTTC.

The chain is built from TRBV5-8 and TRBJ1-5; D call uncertain. Germline assignment: CDR1 SGHTS and CDR2 YDEGEE. This CDR3 spans 16 amino acids. V was pared by 5 bases and J by 3 bases, with 18 bases between. In DNA, the CDR3 is TGTGCCAGCAGTTATTGGAATTTGGGGAACAATCAGCCCCAGCATTTT. Amino acid sequence: CASSYWNLGNNQPQHF.

V gene TRBV30 combines with J gene TRBJ2-3; 10 nucleotides agree with TRBD1. Germline V gene data show CDR1 as GTSNPN and CDR2 as SVGIG (reference sequence). V lost 4 bases and J lost 3; bases outside the gene matches: 7. The CDR3 covers 15 residues. The chain's CDR3 is CAWNKPGQGTDTQYF. The CDR3 nucleotides are TGTGCCTGGAACAAGCCGGGACAGGGGACAGATACGCAGTATTTT.

The chain recombines TRBV4-1 with TRBJ2-1, with D possibly TRBD2 on 5 matching bases. Trimming took 1 base from V and 2 from J, leaving 15 bases between them. This CDR3 has 17 amino acids. Germline V gives CDR1 MGHRA, CDR2 YSYEKL. For the CDR3, the DNA is TGCGCCAGCAGCCAAGCGCTGCTAGCAGATCCCTACAATGAGCAGTTCTTC. Residues: CASSQALLADPYNEQFF.

The V and J genes are TRBV7-2 and TRBJ2-3, with TRBD2 matching over 9 bases. There are 15 residues in the CDR3. The junction had 8 bases not matched to a gene; V was cut back by 5 bases and J by 5 bases. Per germline, CDR1 SGHTA and CDR2 FQGNSA. The CDR3 spells CASSPIAGVKDTQYF. The CDR3 nucleotides are TGTGCCAGCAGCCCCATAGCGGGAGTTAAAGATACGCAGTATTTT.

The rearrangement joins TRBV9 to TRBJ2-5; D unresolved. The CDR3 covers 13 residues. The V end lost 3 bases, the J end lost 3 bases, and 9 bases lay between the germline ends. The germline V gene has CDR1 SGDLS and CDR2 YYNGEE. In DNA, the CDR3 is TGTGCCAGCAGCGCGAAATTAGAAGAGACCCAGTACTTC. Its translation: CASSAKLEETQYF.

This sequence joins TRBV7-2 and TRBJ2-7; D is possibly TRBD2 (6 bases). Germline V lookup: CDR1 SGHTA, CDR2 FQGNSA. This CDR3 is built from 14 residues. The V end lost 4 bases, the J end lost 2 bases, and 12 bases lay between the germline ends. The CDR3 DNA reads as TGTGCCAGCAGCTCAACTAGCAGAACCTACGAGCAGTACTTC. Translating it yields CASSSTSRTYEQYF.

The chain couples TRBV19 to TRBJ1-6; D is ambiguous. This CDR3 contains 13 residues. The ends were cut back, 9 bases at V and 4 bases at J, with 10 bases in the middle. The V gene's germline CDR1 is LNHDA and CDR2 SQIVND (reference sequence). CDR3 sequence: CASCDGYNSPLHF. Here the CDR3 DNA reads TGTGCCAGCTGCGACGGGTATAATTCACCCCTCCACTTT.

This chain connects TRBV2 to TRBJ2-2, with D perhaps matching TRBD1 (5 bases). Germline V gene lookup returns CDR1 SNHLY and CDR2 FYNNEI. This CDR3 region has 14 residues. The V end lost 5 bases, the J end lost 4 bases, and 11 bases lay between the germline ends. CDR3 sequence (DNA): TGTGCCAGCAGTCTATACCAGGGCACCGGGGAGCTGTTTTTT. Amino acid sequence: CASSLYQGTGELFF.